The 26 T cell receptor beta chains in this list originate from one sample, sequenced in a study of blood T cell repertoires in COVID-19. Repertoires were generated with immunoSEQ multiplex PCR, while TCRdb's copy carries only in-frame clones and drops some. The sample gives 230,000 or so clones, about nine tenths of which show up once; over 2% is in the top ten. The sequenced material came from PBMCs or T cells enriched from blood (not recorded which). These receptor sequences come from a woman between 35 and 50 years old with acute COVID-19.

This clone was counted a single time. V is TRBV6-2 or TRBV6-3 and J is TRBJ2-4; TRBD1 agrees at 7 bases. The trim removed 2 bases at V and 0 bases at J, leaving 13 bases unmatched. This CDR3 region has 19 residues. The germline V gene has CDR1 MNHEY and CDR2 SVGEGT. Here the CDR3 reads CASSYTGTDYEIAKNIQYF. The CDR3 DNA sequence: TGTGCCAGCAGTTACACCGGGACAGACTATGAAATAGCCAAAAACATTCAGTACTTC.

The chain uses TRBV28 and TRBJ1-2; TRBD1 aligns across 7 bases. CDR1 and CDR2 from the germline V gene are MDHEN and SYDVKM. The CDR3 consists of 13 residues. J gave up 9 bases and V 6 bases, and 10 bases lay outside the gene matches. Here the CDR3 DNA reads TGTGCCAGCAGCCTTGAAGACAGGGCCCGCTACACCTTC. Its translation: CASSLEDRARYTF.

The V and J genes are TRBV3-1 (or the pseudogene TRBV3-2) and TRBJ2-7; 11 bases are a match to TRBD2. This CDR3 has 15 amino acids. V lost 1 base to trimming and J lost 6 bases; unmatched junction nucleotides: 5. CDR1 is LGHDT and CDR2 is YNNKEL in the germline V gene (reference sequence). For the CDR3, the DNA is TGTGCCAGCAGCCAAGGACTAGCGGGAATGGGCGAGCAGTACGTC. Amino acids: CASSQGLAGMGEQYV.

The gene calls are TRBV7-6 and TRBJ2-3, with TRBD2 matching 10 bases. Looked up from germline, CDR1 is SGHVS and CDR2 is FNYEAQ. V shed 7 bases and J 2 bases; nucleotides not matched to a gene: 6. The CDR3 runs 15 residues. Here the CDR3 reads CASNDLAGATDTQYF. For the CDR3, the DNA is TGTGCCAGCAACGACCTAGCGGGAGCCACAGATACGCAGTATTTT.

The genes are TRBV11-3 and TRBJ1-1; D gene uncertain. V dropped 5 bases and J dropped 9 bases, with 13 bases sitting between them. CDR1 is SGHNT, CDR2 YENEEA, per germline. This CDR3 is 12 amino acids long. The CDR3 nucleotides read TGTGCCAGCAGCCGCGGAGTTACAAAAGCTTTCTTT. Translating it yields CASSRGVTKAFF.

The chain joins TRBV6-5 to TRBJ2-1; 7 nucleotides match TRBD2. The CDR3 is 15 residues long. V was clipped by 0 bases and J by 7 bases; unmatched bases: 6. Germline-derived CDR1 and CDR2 are MNHEY and SVGAGI. In DNA form, the CDR3 reads TGTGCCAGCAGTTACTCCCTAAATAGCGGGAATGAGCAGTTCTTC. This encodes CASSYSLNSGNEQFF.

In this sample, this clone turned up a few times. The gene calls are TRBV7-2 and TRBJ1-2, with TRBD1 matching over 9 bases. Germline V gene lookup returns CDR1 SGHTA and CDR2 FQGNSA. V was clipped by 4 bases and J by 4 bases; unmatched bases: 10. CDR3 length equals 16 residues. CDR3 sequence: CASSYFLGQGFYGYTF. The CDR3, as DNA: TGTGCCAGCAGCTACTTTCTGGGACAGGGTTTCTATGGCTACACCTTC.

In this sample, this clone turned up once. The chain joins TRBV4-3 to TRBJ2-5; TRBD2 matches at 7 bases. The CDR3 has 15 residues. Trimming at V came to 0 bases and at J to 4 bases, leaving 5 bases not matched to a gene. Germline CDR1 LGHNA, CDR2 YSLEER. The CDR3 bases are TGCGCCAGCAGCCAAGATCTTGGGGAGGGAGAGACCCAGTACTTC. Translating gives CASSQDLGEGETQYF.

The chain links TRBV9 to TRBJ2-2; 9 nucleotides align to TRBD2. Looked up from germline, CDR1 is SGDLS and CDR2 is YYNGEE. There are 18 residues in the CDR3. V lost 4 bases, J lost 1 base, and 11 bases stayed unmatched. The CDR3 coding sequence is TGTGCCAGCAGCTTTCTAGCGGGGACCGCTAAGAACACCGGGGAGCTGTTTTTT. The encoded protein is CASSFLAGTAKNTGELFF.

This clone occurred once. V and J are TRBV19 and TRBJ2-7; 9 bases are shared with TRBD1. The CDR3 loop spans 14 amino acids. V was pared by 3 bases and J by 3 bases, with 3 bases of the junction left unmatched. Germline-derived CDR1 and CDR2 are LNHDA and SQIVND (reference sequence). CDR3 sequence reads: CASSITGGIYEQYV. In DNA form, the CDR3 reads TGTGCCAGTAGTATTACAGGGGGCATCTACGAGCAGTACGTC.

V and J are TRBV4-2 and TRBJ2-3, with TRBD2 matching over 14 bases. The CDR3 runs 17 residues. V lost 2 bases to trimming and J lost 4 bases; unmatched junction nucleotides: 5. The germline gives CDR1 LGHNA, CDR2 YNFKEQ. Here the CDR3 reads CASSQMTSGGAADTQYF. Written as DNA, the CDR3 is TGTGCCAGCAGCCAAATGACTAGCGGGGGGGCCGCAGATACGCAGTATTTT.

This rearrangement joins TRBV11-3 to TRBJ2-7, with TRBD2 identical over 7 bases. J lost 3 bases, V lost 2 bases, and 4 bases had no gene match. Germline V lookup: CDR1 SGHNT, CDR2 YENEEA. The CDR3 covers 14 residues. CDR3 loop: CASSLLGRRYEQYV. CDR3 nucleotide sequence: TGTGCCAGCAGCTTACTCGGGAGGCGCTACGAGCAGTACGTC.

This clone occurred a few times. V usage is TRBV5-1 and J usage is TRBJ1-1; no definite D call. Germline lookup yields CDR1 SGHRS and CDR2 YFSETQ. V gave up 4 bases and J gave up 1 base, with 14 bases separating them. There are 15 residues in the CDR3. The CDR3 bases are TGCGCCAGCAGCCCCACTACCGTAAGGAACACTGAAGCTTTCTTT. It translates to CASSPTTVRNTEAFF.

The gene calls are TRBV4-3 and TRBJ2-1; maybe TRBD2 (5 bases). The CDR3 covers 16 residues. The V end lost 1 base, the J end lost 2 bases, and 12 bases lay between the germline ends. From germline, CDR1 is LGHNA and CDR2 YSLEER. This CDR3 is CASSQGSGSAYNEQFF. In nucleotides, the CDR3 is TGCGCCAGCAGCCAAGGAAGCGGCTCCGCCTACAATGAGCAGTTCTTC.

The CDR3 bases are TGCGCCAGCAGCCAAGGGCACCCCAATCAGCCCCAGCATTTT. Protein product: CASSQGHPNQPQHF. The rearrangement uses TRBV4-3 and TRBJ1-5; D uncertain. Trimming pared 1 base from V and 3 bases from J, leaving 7 bases between. CDR3 size: 14 residues. CDR1 is LGHNA, CDR2 YSLEER, per germline.

This chain joins TRBV29-1 and TRBJ2-7, with TRBD1 matching 9 bases. CDR3 length: 19 residues. Looked up from germline, CDR1 is SQVTM and CDR2 is ANQGSEA. J was trimmed by 3 bases and V by 6 bases; bases with no gene match: 24. As DNA, the CDR3 is TGCAGCGTGAACAGGGGGCGAAGGTCCGCCTTGGACGATGACTACGAGCAGTACGTC. This codes for CSVNRGRRSALDDDYEQYV.

The chain uses TRBV5-1 and TRBJ2-5; TRBD1 aligns across 10 bases. Germline values: CDR1 SGHRS, CDR2 YFSETQ. This CDR3 region has 14 residues. The V gene end was trimmed by 7 bases and the J gene end by 5 bases; junction bases not matched to a gene: 8. The chain's CDR3 is CASARQGAPETQYF. In nucleotides, the CDR3 is TGCGCCAGCGCGAGACAGGGGGCGCCTGAGACCCAGTACTTC. Based on the CDR3 plus reference TRBV5-1 and TRBJ2-5, the full variable domain is KAGVTQTPRYLIKTRGQQVTLSCSPISGHRSVSWYQQTPGQGLQFLFEYFSETQRNKGNFPGRFSGRQFSNSRSEMNVSTLELGDSALYLCASARQGAPETQYFGPGTRLLVL.

CDR3 sequence reads: CATAGGADSPLHF. The CDR3 DNA follows: TGTGCCACCGCGGGGGGCGCGGATTCACCCCTCCACTTT. J is TRBJ1-6 and V is TRBV24-1, with D possibly TRBD1 on 6 matching bases. CDR3 length equals 13 residues. CDR1 and CDR2 (germline): KGHDR, SFDVKD. V was cut by 9 bases and J by 8 bases, with 13 bases left in between.

The gene calls are TRBV7-8 and TRBJ2-7, with D perhaps matching TRBD2 (6 bases). Germline V gives CDR1 SGHVS, CDR2 FQNEAQ. There are 12 residues in the CDR3. V was shortened by 0 bases and J by 6 bases, with 6 bases between the two germline ends. CDR3 in DNA: TGTGCCAGCAGCTTAGCGGGAGGCGAGCAGTACGTC. Translated: CASSLAGGEQYV.

The chain joins TRBV6-1 to TRBJ2-7, with TRBD1 identical over 7 bases. The germline V gene encodes CDR1 MNHNS and CDR2 SASEGT. CDR3 length: 14 amino acids. Trimming took 1 base from V and 2 from J; bases not matched to a gene: 2. CDR3 loop: CASSEVDRAYEQYF. The CDR3 DNA reads as TGTGCCAGCAGTGAAGTTGACAGGGCCTACGAGCAGTACTTC.

The gene calls are TRBV7-2 and TRBJ1-3, with 8 bases aligning to TRBD1. CDR1 and CDR2 from the germline V gene are SGHTA and FQGNSA. The CDR3 length is 15 residues. The V gene end was trimmed by 4 bases and the J gene end by 1 base; junction bases not matched to a gene: 3. The CDR3 bases are TGTGCCAGCAGCTCAGACAGGGGATCTGGAAACACCATATATTTT. Translation gives CASSSDRGSGNTIYF.

The chain couples TRBV5-1 to TRBJ1-2, with 8 bases identical to TRBD1. CDR3 size: 15 residues. V gave up 4 bases and J gave up 1 base; unmatched junction bases: 6. Germline CDR1 SGHRS, CDR2 YFSETQ. The CDR3 sequence is CASSPRTGNNYGYTF. The CDR3 DNA is TGCGCCAGCAGCCCCAGGACAGGGAATAACTATGGCTACACCTTC.

This clone was seen just once. The chain carries TRBV7-9 and TRBJ1-2; 10 positions agree with TRBD1. Germline lookup yields CDR1 SEHNR and CDR2 FQNEAQ (reference sequence). V was clipped by 5 bases and J by 8 bases; unmatched bases: 5. CDR3 length equals 13 residues. CDR3 nucleotide sequence: TGTGCCAGCAGCCTGGGGACAGGGGCCGGCTACACCTTC. Translating gives CASSLGTGAGYTF.

The chain carries TRBV3-1 (or the pseudogene TRBV3-2) and TRBJ1-3; D gene unclear. The CDR3 contains 14 residues. V was pared by 4 bases and J by 0 bases, with 7 bases between. Per the germline V gene, CDR1 is LGHDT and CDR2 is YNNKEL (reference sequence). In DNA, the CDR3 is TGTGCCAGCAGCCGGCAGGACTCTGGAAACACCATATATTTT. This translates into CASSRQDSGNTIYF.

The chain carries TRBV19 and TRBJ2-5; TRBD2 matches 12 bases. The CDR3 consists of 14 residues. V shed 9 bases and J 5 bases; nucleotides not matched to a gene: 7. Germline V gives CDR1 LNHDA, CDR2 SQIVND (reference sequence). The CDR3 loop is CASRTSGVEETQYF. The CDR3 coding sequence is TGTGCCAGCCGGACTAGCGGGGTGGAGGAGACCCAGTACTTC.

This clone is a singleton in its sample. The J gene is TRBJ2-1, the V gene TRBV6-2 or TRBV6-3; possibly TRBD2 for D (6 bases). Between the trimmed V and J ends, which lost 4 bases and 10 bases, there was a span of 14 bases. Germline V CDR1 and CDR2: MNHEY, SVGEGT. The CDR3 spans 13 residues. The CDR3 loop is CASSWRRVGEQFF. The CDR3 nucleotides read TGTGCCAGCAGTTGGAGGAGGGTAGGGGAGCAGTTCTTC.